This TCR beta chain was sequenced in a study of blood T cell repertoires in COVID-19. As for the study in general: Samples representing acute and convalescent COVID-19 were sourced from the United States, Italy and Spain. T cells, B-cell-depleted T cells, or PBMCs provided the cDNA or gDNA that served as material.

Authors' processing steps: It was from reference gene primer amplification that nucleated cell counts were estimated. Produced via immunoSEQ multiplex PCR; TCRdb's table is partial and in-frame only. The D gene and trimming were derived from the DNA, and the V and J assignments and clone size from that table. The sample records approximately 150,000 clones, roughly nine tenths being singletons. The sequencing input was peripheral blood. This sequence originates from a human donor in a cohort sampled during active COVID-19.

The CDR3 region is CASSARTGFDTEAFF. The CDR3 bases are TGTGCCAGCAGCGCCCGGACAGGGTTTGACACTGAAGCTTTCTTT. The chain employs TRBV9 and TRBJ1-1; 8 bases map to TRBD1. Germline values: CDR1 SGDLS, CDR2 YYNGEE. Trimming cost V 3 bases and J 3 bases; bases outside gene matches: 7. This CDR3 region has 15 residues.